This TCR beta chain was identified during a study of T cells in Graves' hyperthyroidism and ophthalmopathy. The patients, who ranged from 18 to 65 in age, presented with newly diagnosed hyperthyroidism lasting under 2 months. Based on clinical symptoms, serum thyroxine and TRAb, thyroid ultrasound and orbital computed tomography, diagnoses were reached. PBMCs were derived from roughly 10 ml fresh peripheral blood. Notes on the study in general: The model identified upcoming ophthalmopathy a median roughly 6 months ahead of onset.

The CDR3 runs to 15 residues. Germline-derived CDR1 and CDR2 are LNHDA and SQIVND (reference sequence). Trimming cost V 7 bases and J 3 bases; bases outside gene matches: 8. It was RNA transcripts that yielded the amplified TCR beta CDR3 regions. HTBI primers were the set used in a first-round RT-PCR of the TCR CDR3. TCRdb re-analysed the multiplex PCR reads in MiXCR, keeping a single row per CDR3 protein. This table has hundreds of thousands of distinct CDR3 sequences, just over 35% appearing once. About this clonotype itself: The antigen is unknown.

This clonotype was sampled from a woman in her thirties or forties with Graves' hyperthyroidism. Sequenced input: blood. The chain combines TRBV19 with TRBJ1-2; the match to TRBD1 covers 10 bases. Here the CDR3 reads CASTHDRGQYYGYTF. In DNA form, the CDR3 reads TGTGCCAGTACTCACGACAGGGGGCAATACTATGGCTACACCTTC. The full variable domain, in which reference TRBV19 and TRBJ1-2 provide the parts outside the CDR3, is DGGITQSPKYLFRKEGQNVTLSCEQNLNHDAMYWYRQDPGQGLRLIYYSQIVNDFQKGDIAEGYSVSREKKESFPLTVTSAQKNPTAFYLCASTHDRGQYYGYTFGSGTRLTVV.